This TCR beta chain stems from a study of T cell clonotyping in hematopoietic cell transplantation. The data were produced by immunoSEQ multiplex PCR, yet TCRdb's version contains in-frame clones alone and is incomplete. The table has more than 7,500 clones, nearly 80% seen once. Recipient blood drawn about 28 days pretransplant and days 30, 100, 180 after. The CDR3 is 13 residues long. The V and J ends lost 5 bases and 6 bases respectively, with 11 bases between them. From germline, CDR1 is SGHTA and CDR2 FQGNSA. As regards this clone: Its antigen is not identified.

The study's findings and limits: Recipient TCR diversity dropped after transplant; expanded clonotypes rose from day 30 to 180. No sorting was done, leaving CD4 and CD8 contributions mixed. Higher Inverse Simpson Index values in graft donor and pretransplant recipient predicted broader posttransplant TCR diversity.

The material was peripheral blood mononuclear cells, obtained 180 days after allogeneic stem cell transplant. This rearrangement joins TRBV7-2 to TRBJ1-5; the D is unclear. The origin of this receptor is a female patient in her 50s who had an allogeneic stem cell transplant from a related donor, so the T cells may come from the graft donor. Some clones in this sample may be carry-over from other donors' samples. The chain's CDR3 is CASSPNAPQPQHF. The CDR3 DNA follows: TGTGCCAGCAGCCCAAACGCCCCTCAGCCCCAGCATTTT.